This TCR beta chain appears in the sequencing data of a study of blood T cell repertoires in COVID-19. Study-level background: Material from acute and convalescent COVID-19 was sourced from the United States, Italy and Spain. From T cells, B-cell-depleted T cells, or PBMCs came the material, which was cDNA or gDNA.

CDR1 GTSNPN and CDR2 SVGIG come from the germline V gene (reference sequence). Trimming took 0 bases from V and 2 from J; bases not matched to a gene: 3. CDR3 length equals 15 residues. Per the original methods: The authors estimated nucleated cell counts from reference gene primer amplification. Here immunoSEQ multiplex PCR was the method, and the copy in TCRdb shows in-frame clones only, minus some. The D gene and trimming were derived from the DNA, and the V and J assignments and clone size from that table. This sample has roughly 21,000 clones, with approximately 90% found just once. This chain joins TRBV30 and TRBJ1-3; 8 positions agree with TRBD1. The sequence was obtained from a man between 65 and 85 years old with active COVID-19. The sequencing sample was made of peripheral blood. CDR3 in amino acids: CAWSVGTGTGNTIYF. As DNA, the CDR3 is TGTGCCTGGAGTGTGGGGACAGGAACTGGAAACACCATATATTTT.